These 20 T cell receptor beta chains were all obtained from the same sample, sequenced in a study of blood T cell repertoires in COVID-19. Clones were sequenced by immunoSEQ multiplex PCR, and TCRdb holds only the in-frame ones, with some missing. The sample shows hundreds of thousands of clones, over 75% of them seen only once. Sample: peripheral blood. The receptor source for this set is a human donor in a cohort sampled during active COVID-19.

The V call is TRBV7-3, the J call TRBJ2-3, with D perhaps TRBD2 (6 bases). Per the germline V gene, CDR1 is SGHTA and CDR2 is FQGTGA. The CDR3 consists of 14 residues. V was cut by 4 bases and J by 0 bases, with 8 bases left in between. The CDR3 loop is CASSYGGSTDTQYF. CDR3 coding DNA: TGTGCCAGCAGCTACGGGGGAAGCACAGATACGCAGTATTTT.

This chain uses TRBV2 with TRBJ2-3; no clear D. The CDR3 is 15 amino acids. Germline V lookup: CDR1 SNHLY, CDR2 FYNNEI. Trimming stripped 3 bases from V and 4 bases from J, with 14 bases between. This chain's CDR3 is CASSEFVPVADTQYF. In nucleotides, the CDR3 is TGTGCCAGCAGTGAGTTCGTTCCAGTCGCAGATACGCAGTATTTT.

The chain employs TRBV3-1 (or the pseudogene TRBV3-2) and TRBJ2-1, with 7 bases lining up with TRBD2. Germline assignment: CDR1 LGHDT and CDR2 YNNKEL (reference sequence). Unmatched junction bases numbered 8, after V lost 1 base and J lost 8 bases. The CDR3 spans 15 residues. In DNA, the CDR3 is TGTGCCAGCAGCCAAGTTGGGGGGGGTCGGGATGAGCAGTTCTTC. Protein: CASSQVGGGRDEQFF.

The sample holds a few counts of this clone. The chain has TRBV5-4 and TRBJ2-4; TRBD2 matches at 7 bases. Germline values: CDR1 SGHNT, CDR2 YYREEE (reference sequence). This CDR3 is 15 amino acids long. V dropped 5 bases and J dropped 2; count of bases not matched to a gene: 7. In DNA form, the CDR3 reads TGTGCCAGCAGTCCCCCGGGACTAACCAAAAACATTCAGTACTTC. Translated: CASSPPGLTKNIQYF.

This clone occurred once. This chain uses TRBV18 with TRBJ1-6; 7 nucleotides align to TRBD1. The junction had 1 base not matched to a gene; V was cut back by 3 bases and J by 5 bases. This CDR3 is 14 amino acids long. The V gene's germline CDR1 is KGHSH and CDR2 LQKENI. Here the CDR3 DNA reads TGTGCCAGCTCACCTACAGGGGATAATTCACCCCTCCACTTT. Amino acids: CASSPTGDNSPLHF.

V is TRBV2 and J is TRBJ2-3, with 7 bases identical to TRBD2. Germline CDR1 and CDR2: SNHLY and FYNNEI. CDR3 length: 15 amino acids. Germline trimming cut 6 bases from V and 3 bases from J; bases unmatched to any gene: 9. The CDR3: CASSELGLVTDTQYF. CDR3 DNA: TGTGCCAGCAGCGAGCTTGGACTAGTGACAGATACGCAGTATTTT.

The gene calls are TRBV5-1 and TRBJ2-7; a possible D gene is TRBD2 (6 bases). V dropped 4 bases and J dropped 6 bases, with 11 bases sitting between them. This CDR3 is built from 12 residues. Germline CDR1 and CDR2: SGHRS and YFSETQ. The CDR3 sequence: CASSGGTTEQYF. The CDR3 DNA follows: TGCGCCAGCAGCGGGGGGACGACCGAGCAGTACTTC.

The chain employs TRBV6-1 and TRBJ1-5; no definite D call. V lost 3 bases to trimming and J lost 5 bases, with 14 bases between them. Germline CDR1 reads MNHNS; CDR2 reads SASEGT. This CDR3 comprises 15 residues. CDR3 protein: CASSDGPYTDQPQHF. CDR3 DNA sequence: TGTGCCAGCAGTGATGGGCCTTACACTGATCAGCCCCAGCATTTT.

This chain uses TRBV9 with TRBJ1-2; tentative D call: TRBD1 (6 bases). This CDR3 is 15 amino acids long. The V gene's germline CDR1 is SGDLS and CDR2 YYNGEE. The germline V and J ends were trimmed by 4 bases and 0 bases, with 13 bases remaining between them. CDR3 sequence reads: CASSMRQDPNYGYTF. DNA for the CDR3: TGTGCCAGCAGCATGCGACAGGACCCTAACTATGGCTACACCTTC.

The chain links TRBV3-1 (or the pseudogene TRBV3-2) to TRBJ2-1; 10 bases map to TRBD2. The CDR3 contains 15 residues. Trimming removed 0 bases from V and 13 bases from J; junction bases left unmatched: 9. CDR1 is LGHDT and CDR2 is YNNKEL in the germline V gene (reference sequence). CDR3 sequence (DNA): TGTGCCAGCAGCCAAGATACCCGACTAGCGGGCCCCCAGTTCTTC. It is translated as CASSQDTRLAGPQFF.

The chain joins TRBV20-1 to TRBJ2-3; 9 nucleotides match TRBD2. Trimming removed 3 bases from V and 2 bases from J; junction bases left unmatched: 9. Germline CDR1 DFQATT, CDR2 SNEGSKA (reference sequence). CDR3 length: 16 amino acids. In DNA, the CDR3 is TGCAGTGCTAGTCTTGCTAGCGGGACACTCACAGATACGCAGTATTTT. As protein: CSASLASGTLTDTQYF.

Details on this clone: Other DNA sequences within the sample encode an identical CDR3. This chain uses TRBV5-1 with TRBJ1-2; 8 bases agree with TRBD1. CDR1 and CDR2 (germline): SGHRS, YFSETQ. The CDR3 consists of 14 residues. Trimming took 0 bases from V and 3 from J; bases not matched to a gene: 1. The CDR3 is CASSLVTGDYGYTF. In DNA, the CDR3 is TGCGCCAGCAGCTTGGTGACAGGGGACTATGGCTACACCTTC. Looking up the rest from reference TRBV5-1 and TRBJ1-2 gives the full variable domain: KAGVTQTPRYLIKTRGQQVTLSCSPISGHRSVSWYQQTPGQGLQFLFEYFSETQRNKGNFPGRFSGRQFSNSRSEMNVSTLELGDSALYLCASSLVTGDYGYTFGSGTRLTVV.

The genes are TRBV5-4 and TRBJ1-2; TRBD1 aligns across 9 bases. The trim removed 4 bases at V and 4 bases at J, leaving 11 bases unmatched. Germline CDR1 and CDR2: SGHNT and YYREEE (reference sequence). CDR3 length: 16 residues. Written as DNA, the CDR3 is TGTGCCAGCAGCCCAACGTACAGGGGGCGCGGCTATGGCTACACCTTC. It encodes CASSPTYRGRGYGYTF.

The gene calls are TRBV5-1 and TRBJ1-2, with 9 bases fitting TRBD1. CDR1 is SGHRS and CDR2 is YFSETQ in the germline V gene. V was clipped by 2 bases and J by 5 bases; unmatched bases: 16. This CDR3 is built from 18 residues. The CDR3 loop is CASSFLLSSRGQGYGYTF. CDR3 bases: TGCGCCAGCAGCTTCCTCCTTTCATCGCGGGGACAGGGATATGGCTACACCTTC.

The V and J genes are TRBV7-2 and TRBJ2-3, with 9 nucleotides matching TRBD2. V lost 2 bases, J lost 5 bases, and 5 bases stayed unmatched. The CDR3 contains 15 residues. The germline CDR1 and CDR2 sequences are SGHTA and FQGNSA. CDR3 residues: CASSLLAGRGDTQYF. Here the CDR3 DNA reads TGTGCCAGCAGCTTACTAGCGGGGAGGGGAGATACGCAGTATTTT. Based on the CDR3 plus reference TRBV7-2 and TRBJ2-3, the full variable domain is GAGVSQSPSNKVTEKGKDVELRCDPISGHTALYWYRQSLGQGLEFLIYFQGNSAPDKSGLPSDRFSAERTGGSVSTLTIQRTQQEDSAVYLCASSLLAGRGDTQYFGPGTRLTVL.

The V gene is TRBV3-1 (or the pseudogene TRBV3-2), the J gene TRBJ2-1; TRBD2 matches at 15 bases. J was trimmed by 7 bases and V by 4 bases; bases with no gene match: 2. The CDR3 totals 15 residues. Germline loops: CDR1 LGHDT, CDR2 YNNKEL (reference sequence). DNA of the CDR3: TGTGCCAGCAGCCCGGGACTAGCGGGGGGAAATGAGCAGTTCTTC. Translation gives CASSPGLAGGNEQFF.

The genes are TRBV15 and TRBJ2-1, with D perhaps TRBD2 (6 bases). This CDR3 contains 16 residues. Germline V gene lookup returns CDR1 LNHNV and CDR2 YYDKDF (reference sequence). V lost 5 bases and J lost 1, with 15 bases in between. Here the CDR3 reads CATSEDLRGSYNEQFF. The CDR3 bases are TGTGCCACCAGCGAAGATCTCCGGGGGTCCTACAATGAGCAGTTCTTC.

CDR3 region: CASSYRGRGASYEQYF. DNA for the CDR3: TGTGCCAGCAGTTACCGGGGGCGGGGGGCCTCCTACGAGCAGTACTTC. This chain joins TRBV6-5 and TRBJ2-7, with 8 bases aligning to TRBD2. V dropped 2 bases and J dropped 0; count of bases not matched to a gene: 6. Germline loops: CDR1 MNHEY, CDR2 SVGAGI. The CDR3 has 16 amino acids.

This chain uses TRBV24-1 with TRBJ1-1; 7 nucleotides line up with TRBD1. Per germline, CDR1 KGHDR and CDR2 SFDVKD. The CDR3 loop spans 18 amino acids. V lost 3 bases to trimming and J lost 5 bases; unmatched junction nucleotides: 17. The CDR3 is CATSDGPKLTGQHTEAFF. CDR3 coding DNA: TGTGCCACCAGTGATGGACCAAAATTAACGGGACAGCATACTGAAGCTTTCTTT.

Notes on this clone: The same CDR3 also results from other DNA sequences found in this sample. The chain recombines TRBV7-2 with TRBJ1-2, with D maybe TRBD1 (5 bases). V lost 1 base and J 4 bases, leaving 7 bases between the germline ends. The germline gives CDR1 SGHTA, CDR2 FQGNSA. This CDR3 contains 13 residues. The CDR3 DNA reads as TGTGCCAGCAGCTTAGGGCAGGGCTATGGCTACACCTTC. This translates into CASSLGQGYGYTF.